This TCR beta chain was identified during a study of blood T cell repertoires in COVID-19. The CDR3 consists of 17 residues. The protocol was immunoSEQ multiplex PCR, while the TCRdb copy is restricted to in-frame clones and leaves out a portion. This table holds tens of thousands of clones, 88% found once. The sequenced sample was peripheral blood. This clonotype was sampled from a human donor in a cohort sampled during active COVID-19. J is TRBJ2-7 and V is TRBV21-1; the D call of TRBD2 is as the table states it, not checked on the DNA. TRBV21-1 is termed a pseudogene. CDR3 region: CASSFFRVASGGHEQYF. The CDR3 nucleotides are TGTGCCAGCAGCTTTTTCAGGGTAGCTAGCGGGGGGCATGAGCAGTACTTC.